This passage covers 15 T cell receptor beta chains from one sample sequenced in a study of cytomegalovirus exposure and HLA in healthy donors. Amplification used 60 Vbeta primers and 13 Jbeta primers. Repertoires were generated with immunoSEQ multiplex PCR, while TCRdb's copy carries only in-frame clones and drops some. The sample gives 55,000 to 75,000 clones, roughly 75% of which show up once; about 8% is in the top ten. Sequencing was carried out using PBMCs. The receptors were sampled from a woman in her twenties or thirties in good health and CMV-seropositive.

The table lists this clone with a count of one. The chain has TRBV4-1 and TRBJ2-7; 11 nucleotides match TRBD2. CDR1 and CDR2 from the germline V gene are MGHRA and YSYEKL. The CDR3 is made up of 14 amino acids. Losses at the gene ends were 6 bases for V and 1 base for J; bases not matched to a gene: 2. The CDR3 loop is CASRRLAGSYEQYF. The DNA for the CDR3 is TGCGCCAGCAGGCGACTAGCGGGATCCTACGAGCAGTACTTC.

The chain joins TRBV29-1 to TRBJ2-7; 7 nucleotides agree with TRBD1. With 0 bases clipped from V and 3 bases from J, the junction kept 5 bases outside the gene matches. The germline V gene has CDR1 SQVTM and CDR2 ANQGSEA. This CDR3 is built from 14 residues. CDR3 amino acids: CSVEDGAGGYEQYF. Here the CDR3 DNA reads TGCAGCGTTGAAGATGGGGCAGGGGGCTACGAGCAGTACTTC.

This clone has a handful of counts. CDR3 nucleotide sequence: TGTGCCACCAGCCCAATAGCGGGAGAGACCCAGTACTTC. It is translated as CATSPIAGETQYF. The chain is built from TRBV15 and TRBJ2-5, with TRBD2 identical over 7 bases. Trimming took 5 bases from V and 4 from J; bases not matched to a gene: 4. This CDR3 spans 13 amino acids. Per the germline V gene, CDR1 is LNHNV and CDR2 is YYDKDF (reference sequence).

This chain uses TRBV29-1 with TRBJ2-1; 8 nucleotides agree with TRBD2. The germline CDR1 and CDR2 sequences are SQVTM and ANQGSEA. CDR3 size: 15 residues. V shed 4 bases, J shed 5 bases, and the junction held 10 bases outside the gene matches. The chain's CDR3 is CSVVRPSGRHNEQFF. The CDR3 DNA reads as TGCAGCGTTGTTAGGCCCAGCGGGAGACACAATGAGCAGTTCTTC.

The chain uses TRBV28 and TRBJ1-4; D gene uncertain. The CDR3 runs to 14 residues. V lost 4 bases and J lost 5, with 11 bases in between. Germline CDR1 MDHEN, CDR2 SYDVKM. This CDR3 reads CASSSPTLNEKLFF. CDR3 nucleotide sequence: TGTGCCAGCAGTTCTCCGACACTCAATGAAAAACTGTTTTTT.

The chain joins TRBV7-2 to TRBJ1-1, with D possibly matching TRBD1 (5 bases). Germline lookup yields CDR1 SGHTA and CDR2 FQGNSA. The V end was cut by 4 bases, the J end by 1 base, with 13 bases between. This CDR3 has 15 residues. For the CDR3, the DNA is TGTGCCAGCAGCTGGGACGGGAGGAAGAACACTGAAGCTTTCTTT. Its translation is CASSWDGRKNTEAFF. Full variable domain (outside the CDR3, taken from reference TRBV7-2 and TRBJ1-1): GAGVSQSPSNKVTEKGKDVELRCDPISGHTALYWYRQSLGQGLEFLIYFQGNSAPDKSGLPSDRFSAERTGGSVSTLTIQRTQQEDSAVYLCASSWDGRKNTEAFFGQGTRLTVV.

The chain employs TRBV19 and TRBJ2-1; 7 bases are shared with TRBD2. The germline V gene encodes CDR1 LNHDA and CDR2 SQIVND (reference sequence). The V segment lost 5 bases and the J segment 7 bases; nucleotides outside the gene matches: 14. This CDR3 is built from 16 residues. CDR3 coding DNA: TGTGCCAGTAGTCCTTGGGCGGGAGCGACTATGAATGAGCAGTTCTTC. Protein: CASSPWAGATMNEQFF.

Written as DNA, the CDR3 is TGTGCCATCAGTGACCCCGGGAGGGCGAACACCGGGGAGCTGTTTTTT. Protein sequence: CAISDPGRANTGELFF. The chain is built from TRBV10-3 and TRBJ2-2; TRBD2 matches at 8 bases. CDR1 and CDR2 from the germline V gene are ENHRY and SYGVKD. The CDR3 has 16 amino acids. V lost 3 bases and J lost 0; bases outside the gene matches: 3.

The CDR3 reads CASSQGDSNIYNEQFF. CDR3 bases: TGTGCCAGCAGCCAAGGGGACAGTAATATCTACAATGAGCAGTTCTTC. This chain connects TRBV4-2 to TRBJ2-1; TRBD1 matches at 7 bases. The CDR3 contains 16 residues. J lost 3 bases, V lost 1 base, and 6 bases had no gene match. Germline V CDR1 and CDR2: LGHNA, YNFKEQ.

V is TRBV5-5 and J is TRBJ2-5, with 10 bases that match TRBD2. Trimming cost V 4 bases and J 5 bases; bases outside gene matches: 14. Germline CDR1 and CDR2: SGHKS and YYEKEE (reference sequence). The CDR3 is 17 residues long. This CDR3 is CASSPRFLLAGSETQYF. DNA of the CDR3: TGTGCCAGCAGCCCCCGGTTCCTACTAGCGGGAAGTGAGACCCAGTACTTC.

This clone occurred once. The V and J genes are TRBV30 and TRBJ1-2, with a possible D match to TRBD1 (6 bases). CDR3 length: 15 amino acids. Trimming stripped 5 bases from V and 6 bases from J, with 22 bases between. CDR1 and CDR2 (germline): GTSNPN, SVGIG (reference sequence). The CDR3 loop is CAWLPPPGHFDGYTF. The CDR3 region has the DNA TGTGCCTGGCTCCCTCCTCCGGGACACTTTGATGGCTACACCTTC.

CDR3 sequence: CSAEGVTSGSGAKNIQYF. The DNA for the CDR3 is TGCAGCGCCGAGGGGGTGACTAGCGGGAGCGGAGCCAAAAACATTCAGTACTTC. The chain couples TRBV29-1 to TRBJ2-4, with 12 bases matching TRBD2. The length of the CDR3 is 18 residues. The germline V gene has CDR1 SQVTM and CDR2 ANQGSEA. V gave up 7 bases and J gave up 0 bases; unmatched junction bases: 13.

This sequence joins TRBV18 and TRBJ2-1, with D maybe TRBD1 (6 bases). This CDR3 region has 19 residues. The germline V gene has CDR1 KGHSH and CDR2 LQKENI. Trimming took off 0 bases at V and 0 bases at J, with 18 bases between the two ends. The CDR3 protein is CASSPPIRQGPSSYNEQFF. CDR3 DNA: TGTGCCAGCTCACCACCGATCCGCCAGGGGCCGAGCTCCTACAATGAGCAGTTCTTC.

This sequence joins TRBV11-3 and TRBJ2-5, with 9 bases aligning to TRBD2. The CDR3 spans 15 residues. The J segment lost 5 bases and the V segment lost 5 bases, leaving 9 bases of the junction unmatched. Per the germline V gene, CDR1 is SGHNT and CDR2 is YENEEA. The CDR3, as DNA: TGTGCCAGCAGCCCGACTAGCGGTAATGTGGAGACCCAGTACTTC. This sequence encodes CASSPTSGNVETQYF.

This sequence joins TRBV6-6 and TRBJ2-3; 11 bases map to TRBD2. The length of the CDR3 is 15 residues. Germline CDR1 and CDR2: MNHNY and SVGAGI (reference sequence). V gave up 7 bases and J gave up 5 bases; unmatched junction bases: 8. As DNA, the CDR3 is TGTGCCAGCAAACTAGCGGGAGCGTCTGGAGATACGCAGTATTTT. It translates to CASKLAGASGDTQYF.